This passage covers 17 T cell receptor beta chains from one sample sequenced in a study of shared clonotypes between healthy human individuals (dated by TCRdb to 2018 to 2020). Library preparation used the immunoSEQ multiplex PCR assay. Imported from immuneACCESS, the table was reduced by TCRdb to in-frame sequences with V and J called. These copies leave out some clones; in studies compared against another copy, an unresolved V gene accounts for under half, and the cause of the remainder is not known. The sample records over a million clones, 75% to 80% of which are singletons. Around 0.61% of the sample is taken by the ten largest. Material for sequencing was memory CD4+ T cells from PBMCs. The label giving this sample's cell subset or site can be read as: CD45RA-negative fraction. These receptors came from a man aged 18 to 30 in good health. Some clones in this sample may be carry-over from other donors' samples.

The CDR3 DNA follows: TGTGCCAGCAGCTTATTCCTGGGCAATGAGCAGTTCTTC. This codes for CASSLFLGNEQFF. This chain joins TRBV7-3 and TRBJ2-1; no clear D. This CDR3 comprises 13 residues. V was clipped by 2 bases and J by 6 bases, with 8 bases between them. The germline CDR1 and CDR2 sequences are SGHTA and FQGTGA.

The chain carries TRBV6-5 and TRBJ1-2; TRBD1 is a possible D gene (5 bases). The V and J ends lost 6 bases and 7 bases respectively, with 15 bases between them. CDR3 length equals 13 residues. Per the germline V gene, CDR1 is MNHEY and CDR2 is SVGAGI. Here the CDR3 DNA reads TGTGCCAGCAGCCCTGACAGTGGTCTTGGCTACACCTTC. It specifies CASSPDSGLGYTF.

The J gene is TRBJ2-3, the V gene TRBV27; 9 bases map to TRBD2. Trimming took 6 bases from V and 1 from J; bases not matched to a gene: 17. The CDR3 extends over 19 amino acids. In germline, CDR1 is MNHEY, CDR2 SMNVEV (reference sequence). Written as DNA, the CDR3 is TGTGCCAGCAGGACTAGGACTTGGACTAGCGAGGGGGGCACAGATACGCAGTATTTT. This gives the protein CASRTRTWTSEGGTDTQYF.

This clone was observed a handful of times. The chain carries TRBV7-9 and TRBJ2-1; tentatively, D is TRBD1 (6 bases). In germline, CDR1 is SEHNR, CDR2 FQNEAQ (reference sequence). The V and J ends lost 1 base and 3 bases respectively, with 16 bases between them. The CDR3 has 17 amino acids. CDR3 nucleotide sequence: TGTGCCAGCAGCTTAGAGGGGGTGAGAGGGAGCTACAATGAGCAGTTCTTC. Translating it yields CASSLEGVRGSYNEQFF.

Comments on this clone: This CDR3 is also generated by other DNA sequences in the sample. This chain uses TRBV2 with TRBJ2-2; possible D gene TRBD2, 5 bases. Trimming removed 4 bases from V and 7 bases from J, with 10 bases in between. This CDR3 has 13 amino acids. Germline assignment: CDR1 SNHLY and CDR2 FYNNEI. CDR3 residues: CASSASGLGELFF. The CDR3 DNA reads as TGTGCCAGCAGTGCATCCGGACTCGGGGAGCTGTTTTTT.

Notes on this clone: The sample contains more than one DNA sequence encoding this CDR3. This chain connects TRBV9 to TRBJ2-7; possibly TRBD2 for D (5 bases). Per germline, CDR1 SGDLS and CDR2 YYNGEE. V lost 0 bases, J lost 0 bases, and 7 bases lay in between. The CDR3 is 14 residues long. CDR3 residues: CASSVGGSSYEQYF. As DNA, the CDR3 is TGTGCCAGCAGCGTAGGTGGGAGCTCCTACGAGCAGTACTTC.

Points on this clone: A junction end diverges from the germline sequence, so it may reflect a read error. The genes are TRBV5-1 and TRBJ1-5, with D possibly TRBD1 on 5 matching bases. The CDR3 contains 15 residues. Germline V CDR1 and CDR2: SGHRS, YFSETQ. Here the CDR3 reads CASSIGTGRDQPQHF. The CDR3 DNA follows: TGTGCCAGCAGCATAGGGACTGGGAGGGATCAGCCCCAGCATTTT.

This clone was seen only a few times. The rearrangement uses TRBV6-1 and TRBJ2-1, with D uncertain. Trimming took off 6 bases at V and 5 bases at J, with 8 bases between the two ends. Germline V gene lookup returns CDR1 MNHNS and CDR2 SASEGT. There are 12 residues in the CDR3. Written as DNA, the CDR3 is TGTGCCAGCAGGGACCATAACAATGAGCAGTTCTTC. It encodes CASRDHNNEQFF.

This chain joins TRBV27 and TRBJ1-1; TRBD1 aligns across 7 bases. This CDR3 spans 15 amino acids. After removal of 5 bases from V and 1 base from J, the junction contained 7 bases not matched to a gene. The germline CDR1 and CDR2 sequences are MNHEY and SMNVEV (reference sequence). CDR3 residues: CASSPLRDRNTEAFF. The CDR3 DNA reads TGTGCCAGCAGTCCACTGCGGGACAGGAACACTGAAGCTTTCTTT.

This chain links TRBV4-1 with TRBJ2-2; D tentatively fits TRBD1 or TRBD2 (6 bases each). The CDR3 has 16 amino acids. V lost 8 bases, J lost 6 bases, and 22 bases lay in between. Germline V gene sequence: CDR1 MGHRA, CDR2 YSYEKL. The CDR3 nucleotides are TGCGCCAGCGGCCCCGGGGGCTCACGGGAATCCGGGGAGCTGTTTTTT. It is translated as CASGPGGSRESGELFF.

The rearrangement links TRBV7-3 to TRBJ2-3, with 7 bases that match TRBD1. CDR3 length: 15 residues. V was pared by 5 bases and J by 0 bases, with 5 bases of the junction left unmatched. Germline V lookup: CDR1 SGHTA, CDR2 FQGTGA. CDR3 nucleotides: TGTGCCAGCAGCCATGGGACAGCTAGCACAGATACGCAGTATTTT. It is translated as CASSHGTASTDTQYF. The complete variable domain, with remaining parts taken from reference TRBV7-3 and TRBJ2-3, reads GAGVSQTPSNKVTEKGKYVELRCDPISGHTALYWYRQSLGQGPEFLIYFQGTGAADDSGLPNDRFFAVRPEGSVSTLKIQRTERGDSAVYLCASSHGTASTDTQYFGPGTRLTVL.

This rearrangement joins TRBV9 to TRBJ2-1; 8 bases are a match to TRBD2. The V and J ends lost 3 bases and 4 bases, in that order; junction bases with no gene match: 3. This CDR3 comprises 14 residues. Germline CDR1 reads SGDLS; CDR2 reads YYNGEE. As DNA, the CDR3 is TGTGCCAGCAGCGCGGGACTAGGGTACAATGAGCAGTTCTTC. Translation gives CASSAGLGYNEQFF.

Worth noting for this clone: Possible read error: a much larger clone is one base away. Different DNA sequences within this sample yield the same CDR3. V gene TRBV7-2 combines with J gene TRBJ2-1; D is uncertain. Deletions cut 2 bases from V and 7 bases from J, with 3 bases between. The CDR3 is made up of 11 amino acids. Germline CDR1 reads SGHTA; CDR2 reads FQGNSA. The CDR3 here is CASSLLNEQFF. CDR3 in DNA: TGTGCCAGCAGCTTACTAAATGAGCAGTTCTTC. The full variable domain, its missing parts supplied by reference TRBV7-2 and TRBJ2-1, is GAGVSQSPSNKVTEKGKDVELRCDPISGHTALYWYRQSLGQGLEFLIYFQGNSAPDKSGLPSDRFSAERTGGSVSTLTIQRTQQEDSAVYLCASSLLNEQFFGPGTRLTVL.

The V and J genes are TRBV18 and TRBJ2-5; 7 nucleotides agree with TRBD1. The trim removed 3 bases at V and 1 base at J, leaving 8 bases unmatched. Germline lookup yields CDR1 KGHSH and CDR2 LQKENI. CDR3 length: 16 amino acids. Here the CDR3 reads CASSPRQGPIQETQYF. The CDR3 DNA sequence: TGTGCCAGCTCACCTCGACAGGGTCCTATCCAAGAGACCCAGTACTTC.

V gene TRBV9 combines with J gene TRBJ1-2; TRBD1 matches 7 bases. V dropped 3 bases and J dropped 8; count of bases not matched to a gene: 22. Germline-derived CDR1 and CDR2 are SGDLS and YYNGEE. The CDR3 runs 18 residues. CDR3 nucleotide sequence: TGTGCCAGCAGCGAGAGGGGGGCCCGGGCACAGGGGCTGGACGGCTACACCTTC. Residues: CASSERGARAQGLDGYTF.

This sequence joins TRBV19 and TRBJ2-7, with 9 bases aligning to TRBD1. With 4 bases clipped from V and 2 bases from J, the junction kept 9 bases outside the gene matches. Germline values: CDR1 LNHDA, CDR2 SQIVND (reference sequence). CDR3 size: 16 residues. The CDR3 coding sequence is TGTGCCAGTAGTAGGTTTTTAGGACAGGGGACCTACGAGCAGTACTTC. Translating gives CASSRFLGQGTYEQYF.

The rearrangement uses TRBV27 and TRBJ2-2; 8 positions match TRBD2. V dropped 9 bases and J dropped 6; count of bases not matched to a gene: 9. Per the germline V gene, CDR1 is MNHEY and CDR2 is SMNVEV (reference sequence). CDR3 size: 14 residues. In nucleotides, the CDR3 is TGTGCCAGTAGGACTAGCTATGAGGCCGGGGAGCTGTTTTTT. The encoded protein is CASRTSYEAGELFF.